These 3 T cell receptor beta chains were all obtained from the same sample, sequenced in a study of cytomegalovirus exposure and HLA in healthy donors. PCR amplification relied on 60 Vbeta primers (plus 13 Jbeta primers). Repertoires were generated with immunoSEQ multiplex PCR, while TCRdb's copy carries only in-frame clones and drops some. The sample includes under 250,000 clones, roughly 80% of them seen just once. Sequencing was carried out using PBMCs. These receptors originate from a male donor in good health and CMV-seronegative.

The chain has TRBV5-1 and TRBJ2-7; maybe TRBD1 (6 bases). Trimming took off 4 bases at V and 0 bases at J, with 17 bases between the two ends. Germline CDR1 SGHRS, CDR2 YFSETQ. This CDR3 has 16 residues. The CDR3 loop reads CASSPDGRGDSYEQYF. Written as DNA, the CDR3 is TGCGCCAGCAGCCCGGATGGCAGGGGAGACTCCTACGAGCAGTACTTC.

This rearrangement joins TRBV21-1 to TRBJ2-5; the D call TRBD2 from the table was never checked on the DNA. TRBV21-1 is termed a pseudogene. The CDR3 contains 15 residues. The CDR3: CASSNSRRREETQYF. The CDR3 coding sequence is TGTGCCAGCAGCAATAGTCGCAGGAGGGAAGAGACCCAGTACTTC.

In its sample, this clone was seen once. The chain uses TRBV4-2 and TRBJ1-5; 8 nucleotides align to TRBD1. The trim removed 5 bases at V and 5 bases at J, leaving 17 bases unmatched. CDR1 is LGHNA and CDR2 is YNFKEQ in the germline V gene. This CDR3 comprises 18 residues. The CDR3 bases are TGTGCCAGCAGCTCGCACCGAACCTCACAGGGGGGTGATCAGCCCCAGCATTTT. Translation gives CASSSHRTSQGGDQPQHF.